This T cell receptor beta chain is drawn from a study of prognosis after radiotherapy for stage I lung cancer. Study context: SBRT was given in 3 to 5 fractions at a biologically effective dose of at least 100 Gy as radiotherapy.

Per germline, CDR1 DFQATT and CDR2 SNEGSKA (reference sequence). The CDR3 runs to 14 residues. Trimming cost V 4 bases and J 10 bases; bases outside gene matches: 6. Genomic DNA served as the source from which two-round multiplex PCR generated TCR beta CDR3 amplicons. Specific primers for each TRBV and TRBJ gene were what first-round PCR used. From the multiplex PCR reads, TCRdb called clonotypes with MiXCR, one entry per CDR3 protein. The sample gives roughly 14,000 distinct CDR3 sequences, around 32% of which show up once; about 23% is in the top ten. Study observations and caveats: Patients given stereotactic body radiation therapy showed fewer unique TCR clones afterward, median about 9,200 versus 6,500.

In this sample, this clonotype turned up many times. The antigen remains undetermined. This rearrangement joins TRBV20-1 to TRBJ2-1; 14 bases fit TRBD2. This material consisted of PBMCs, taken before or after stereotactic body radiation therapy (not recorded which). This receptor was identified in a donor aged 50 or older with non-small cell lung cancer. The CDR3 is CSAKGLAGEVEQFF. In nucleotides, the CDR3 is TGCAGTGCTAAGGGACTAGCGGGAGAGGTGGAGCAGTTCTTC.